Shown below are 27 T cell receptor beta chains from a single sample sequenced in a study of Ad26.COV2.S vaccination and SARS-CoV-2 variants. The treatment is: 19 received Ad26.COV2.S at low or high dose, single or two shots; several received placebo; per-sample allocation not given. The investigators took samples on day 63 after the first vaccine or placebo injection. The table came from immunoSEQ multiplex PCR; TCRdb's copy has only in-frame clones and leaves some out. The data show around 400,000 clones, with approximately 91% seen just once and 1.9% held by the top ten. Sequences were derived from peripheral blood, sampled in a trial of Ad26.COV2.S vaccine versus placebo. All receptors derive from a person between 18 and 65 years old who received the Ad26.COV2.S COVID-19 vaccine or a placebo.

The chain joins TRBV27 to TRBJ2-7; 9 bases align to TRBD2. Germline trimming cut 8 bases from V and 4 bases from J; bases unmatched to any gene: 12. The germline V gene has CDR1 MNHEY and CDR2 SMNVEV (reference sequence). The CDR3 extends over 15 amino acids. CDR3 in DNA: TGTGCCAGCGGGTTCCTGAGCGGGAGGTCTTACGAGCAGTACTTC. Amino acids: CASGFLSGRSYEQYF.

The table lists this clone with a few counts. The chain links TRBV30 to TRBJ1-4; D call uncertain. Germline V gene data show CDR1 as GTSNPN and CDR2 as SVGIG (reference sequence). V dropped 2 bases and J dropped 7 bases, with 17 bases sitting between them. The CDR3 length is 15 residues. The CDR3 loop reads CAWSRGIGSGEKLFF. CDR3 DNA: TGTGCCTGGAGTCGTGGGATAGGGAGTGGTGAAAAACTGTTTTTT.

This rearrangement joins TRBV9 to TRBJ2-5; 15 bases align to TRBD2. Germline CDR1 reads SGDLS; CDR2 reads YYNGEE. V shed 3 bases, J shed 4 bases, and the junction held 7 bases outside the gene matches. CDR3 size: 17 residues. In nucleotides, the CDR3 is TGTGCCAGCAGCGCATCACCGGGACTAGCGGGAGGAGAGACCCAGTACTTC. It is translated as CASSASPGLAGGETQYF.

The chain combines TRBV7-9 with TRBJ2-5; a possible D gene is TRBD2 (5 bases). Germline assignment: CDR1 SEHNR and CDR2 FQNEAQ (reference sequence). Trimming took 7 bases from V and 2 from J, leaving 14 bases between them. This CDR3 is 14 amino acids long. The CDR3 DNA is TGTGCCAGCACTCCGCGTTCGGGGCAAGAGACCCAGTACTTC. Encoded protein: CASTPRSGQETQYF.

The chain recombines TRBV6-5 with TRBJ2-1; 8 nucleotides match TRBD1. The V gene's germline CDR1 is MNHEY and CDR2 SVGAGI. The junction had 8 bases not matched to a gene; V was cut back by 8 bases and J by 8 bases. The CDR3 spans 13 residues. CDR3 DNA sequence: TGTGCCAGCGGGACAGGTCTGATAGATGAGCAGTTCTTC. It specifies CASGTGLIDEQFF.

The CDR3 sequence is CATSDFGVAGPQYF. The CDR3 nucleotides read TGTGCCACCAGTGATTTCGGGGTGGCCGGTCCCCAGTACTTC. The gene calls are TRBV24-1 and TRBJ2-5, with a weak D call TRBD2 (5 bases). Trimming stripped 1 base from V and 9 bases from J, with 14 bases between. This CDR3 region has 14 residues. Per the germline V gene, CDR1 is KGHDR and CDR2 is SFDVKD.

This CDR3 is CASSLALGDTEAFF. The CDR3 nucleotides are TGTGCCAGCAGCTTAGCGCTAGGGGACACTGAAGCTTTCTTT. The chain carries TRBV7-2 and TRBJ1-1, with a possible D match to TRBD1 (5 bases). CDR1 is SGHTA, CDR2 FQGNSA, per germline. The germline V and J ends were trimmed by 0 bases and 3 bases, with 8 bases remaining between them. The length of the CDR3 is 14 residues.

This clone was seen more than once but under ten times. This chain's CDR3 is CASSPNSGGGETQYF. The CDR3 DNA reads as TGTGCCAGCAGCCCCAACAGCGGGGGAGGTGAGACCCAGTACTTC. The chain has TRBV3-1 (or the pseudogene TRBV3-2) and TRBJ2-5; TRBD2 aligns across 8 bases. Germline-derived CDR1 and CDR2 are LGHDT and YNNKEL (reference sequence). The CDR3 is 15 residues long. V trimming: 4 bases; J trimming: 5 bases; junction bases outside the gene matches: 9.

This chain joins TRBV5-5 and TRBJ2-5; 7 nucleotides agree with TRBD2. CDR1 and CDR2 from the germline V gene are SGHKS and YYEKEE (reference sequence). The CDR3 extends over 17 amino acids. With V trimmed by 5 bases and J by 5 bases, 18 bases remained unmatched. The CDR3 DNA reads TGTGCCAGCAGTTCGCGGAACCTAGCGGCCCCCGAGGAGACCCAGTACTTC. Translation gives CASSSRNLAAPEETQYF.

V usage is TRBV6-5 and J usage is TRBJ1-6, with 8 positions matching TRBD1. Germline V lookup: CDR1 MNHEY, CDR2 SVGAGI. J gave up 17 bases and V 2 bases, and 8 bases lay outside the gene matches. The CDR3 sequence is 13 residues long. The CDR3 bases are TGTGCCAGCAGTTACGAATGGACAGGGTTTTTCCACTTT. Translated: CASSYEWTGFFHF.

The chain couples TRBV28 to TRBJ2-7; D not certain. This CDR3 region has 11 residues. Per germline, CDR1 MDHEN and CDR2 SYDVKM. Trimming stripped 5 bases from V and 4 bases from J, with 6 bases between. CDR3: CASSGRYEQYF. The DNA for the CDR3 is TGTGCCAGCAGTGGCAGATACGAGCAGTACTTC.

The chain's CDR3 is CASSLRPSGEETQYF. The CDR3 DNA reads as TGTGCCAGCAGCCTCCGTCCTAGCGGGGAAGAGACCCAGTACTTC. The chain recombines TRBV5-4 with TRBJ2-5; 9 bases line up with TRBD2. This CDR3 spans 15 amino acids. CDR1 is SGHNT and CDR2 is YYREEE in the germline V gene (reference sequence). The trim removed 4 bases at V and 3 bases at J, leaving 7 bases unmatched.

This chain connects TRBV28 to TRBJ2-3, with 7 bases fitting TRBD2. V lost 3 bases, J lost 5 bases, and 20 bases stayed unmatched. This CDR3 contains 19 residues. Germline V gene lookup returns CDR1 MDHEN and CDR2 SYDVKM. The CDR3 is CASSFSLIAGERGKDTQYF. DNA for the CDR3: TGTGCCAGCAGTTTTTCCTTGATCGCGGGAGAGAGGGGTAAAGATACGCAGTATTTT.

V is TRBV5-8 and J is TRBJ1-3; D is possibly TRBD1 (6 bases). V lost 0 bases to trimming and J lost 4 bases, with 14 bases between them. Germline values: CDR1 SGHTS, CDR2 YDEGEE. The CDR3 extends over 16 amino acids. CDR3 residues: CASSLAGGGAGNTIYF. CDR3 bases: TGTGCCAGCAGCTTGGCCGGGGGGGGCGCCGGAAACACCATATATTTT.

In DNA, the CDR3 is TGTGCCAGCAGCGATTTAACTAGCGAGGAGACCCAGTACTTC. This translates into CASSDLTSEETQYF. The rearrangement links TRBV7-2 to TRBJ2-5; 7 bases fit TRBD2. V was clipped by 5 bases and J by 5 bases; unmatched bases: 8. The germline V gene encodes CDR1 SGHTA and CDR2 FQGNSA. The CDR3 spans 14 residues.

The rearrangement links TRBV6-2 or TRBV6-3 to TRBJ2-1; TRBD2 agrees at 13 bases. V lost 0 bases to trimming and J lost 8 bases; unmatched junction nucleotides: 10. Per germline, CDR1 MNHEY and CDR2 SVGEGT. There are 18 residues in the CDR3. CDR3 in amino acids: CASSYSRRLAGGGDEQFF. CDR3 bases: TGTGCCAGCAGTTACTCCCGCCGACTAGCGGGAGGAGGGGATGAGCAGTTCTTC.

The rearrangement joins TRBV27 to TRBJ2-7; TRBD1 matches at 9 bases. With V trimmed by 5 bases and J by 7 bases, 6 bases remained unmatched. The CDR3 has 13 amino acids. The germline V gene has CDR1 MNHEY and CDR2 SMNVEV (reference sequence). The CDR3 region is CASSDTGGSEQYF. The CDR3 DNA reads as TGTGCCAGCAGTGACACAGGGGGCTCTGAGCAGTACTTC.

CDR3 protein: CSAGGGPLGGSKDTQYF. CDR3 DNA: TGCAGTGCTGGTGGGGGGCCTTTAGGCGGGAGTAAAGATACGCAGTATTTT. V is TRBV20-1 and J is TRBJ2-3; D is perhaps TRBD2 (7 bases). The germline V gene has CDR1 DFQATT and CDR2 SNEGSKA (reference sequence). V was pared by 5 bases and J by 5 bases, with 26 bases between. The CDR3 sequence is 17 residues long.

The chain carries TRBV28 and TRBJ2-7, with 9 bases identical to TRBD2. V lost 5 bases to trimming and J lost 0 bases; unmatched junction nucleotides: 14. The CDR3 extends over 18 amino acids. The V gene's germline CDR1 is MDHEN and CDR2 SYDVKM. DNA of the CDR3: TGTGCCAGCAGTCGCGTGGGGGGGGCTAGCGGGATCTCCTACGAGCAGTACTTC. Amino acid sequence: CASSRVGGASGISYEQYF.

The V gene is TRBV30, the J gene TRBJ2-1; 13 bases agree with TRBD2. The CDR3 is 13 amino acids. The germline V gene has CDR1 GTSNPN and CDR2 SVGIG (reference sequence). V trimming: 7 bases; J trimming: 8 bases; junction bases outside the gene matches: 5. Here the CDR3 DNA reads TGTGCCTTACTAGCGGGAGGGCGATATGAGCAGTTCTTC. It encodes CALLAGGRYEQFF.

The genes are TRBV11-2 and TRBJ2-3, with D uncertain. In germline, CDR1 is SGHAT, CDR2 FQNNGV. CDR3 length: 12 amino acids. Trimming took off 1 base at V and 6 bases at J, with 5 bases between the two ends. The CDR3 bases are TGTGCCAGCAGCTTAGTGGGGGATACGCAGTATTTT. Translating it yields CASSLVGDTQYF. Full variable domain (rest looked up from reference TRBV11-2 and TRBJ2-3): EAGVAQSPRYKIIEKRQSVAFWCNPISGHATLYWYQQILGQGPKLLIQFQNNGVVDDSQLPKDRFSAERLKGVDSTLKIQPAKLEDSAVYLCASSLVGDTQYFGPGTRLTVL.

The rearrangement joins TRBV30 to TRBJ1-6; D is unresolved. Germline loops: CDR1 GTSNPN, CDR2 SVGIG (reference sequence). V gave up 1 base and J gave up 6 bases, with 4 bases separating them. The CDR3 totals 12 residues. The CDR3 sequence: CAWSAFNSPLHF. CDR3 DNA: TGTGCCTGGAGTGCTTTTAATTCACCCCTCCACTTT.

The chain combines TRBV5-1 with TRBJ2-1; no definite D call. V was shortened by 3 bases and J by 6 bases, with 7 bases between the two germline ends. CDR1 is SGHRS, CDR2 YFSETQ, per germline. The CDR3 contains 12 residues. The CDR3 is CASSSNLNEQFF. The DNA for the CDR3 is TGCGCCAGCAGCTCTAATCTCAATGAGCAGTTCTTC.

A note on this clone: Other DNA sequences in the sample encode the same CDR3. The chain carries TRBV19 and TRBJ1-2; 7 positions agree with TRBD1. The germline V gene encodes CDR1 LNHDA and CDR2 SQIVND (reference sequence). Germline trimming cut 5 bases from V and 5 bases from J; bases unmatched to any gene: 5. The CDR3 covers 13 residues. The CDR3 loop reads CASSDRDFYGYTF. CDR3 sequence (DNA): TGTGCCAGTAGTGACAGGGACTTTTATGGCTACACCTTC. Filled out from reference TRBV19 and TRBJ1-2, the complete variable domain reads DGGITQSPKYLFRKEGQNVTLSCEQNLNHDAMYWYRQDPGQGLRLIYYSQIVNDFQKGDIAEGYSVSREKKESFPLTVTSAQKNPTAFYLCASSDRDFYGYTFGSGTRLTVV.

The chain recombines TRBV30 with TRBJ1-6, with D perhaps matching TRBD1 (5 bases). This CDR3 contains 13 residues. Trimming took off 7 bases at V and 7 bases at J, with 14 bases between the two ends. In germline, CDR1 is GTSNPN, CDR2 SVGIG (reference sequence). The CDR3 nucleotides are TGTGCCTACATGGGGGGGTTCAATTCACCCCTCCACTTT. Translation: CAYMGGFNSPLHF.

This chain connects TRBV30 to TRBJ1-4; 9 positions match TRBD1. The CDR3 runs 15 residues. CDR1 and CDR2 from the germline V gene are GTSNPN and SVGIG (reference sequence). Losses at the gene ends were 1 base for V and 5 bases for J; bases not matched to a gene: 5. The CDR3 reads CAWSARDRANEKLFF. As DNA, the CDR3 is TGTGCCTGGAGTGCCCGGGACAGGGCAAATGAAAAACTGTTTTTT.

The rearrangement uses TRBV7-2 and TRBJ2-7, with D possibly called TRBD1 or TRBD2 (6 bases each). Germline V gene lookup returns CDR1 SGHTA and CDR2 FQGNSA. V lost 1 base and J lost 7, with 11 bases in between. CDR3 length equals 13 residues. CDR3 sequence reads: CASSLERRGEQYF. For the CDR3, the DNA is TGTGCCAGCAGCTTAGAACGGAGGGGGGAGCAGTACTTC.